This TCR beta chain was sequenced in a study of blood T cells in healthy people across ages. As for this clonotype: No antigen is known for it.

Alongside a J-beta primer mix, a sample-barcoded 5' primer served in a second PCR lasting about 7 to 11 cycles. TCRdb re-called the 5' RACE reads through MiXCR, storing one row per CDR3 protein. This table has around 990,000 distinct CDR3 sequences, 35% to 45% appearing once. Study findings and constraints: Older age went with lower TCR beta diversity per million T cells, in a roughly linear way.

Unmatched junction bases numbered 7, after V lost 1 base and J lost 5 bases. In germline, CDR1 is SGHDT, CDR2 YYEEEE. The CDR3 consists of 16 residues. This clonotype was obtained from a man between 18 and 29 years old in good health. The sequenced sample was blood. The genes are TRBV5-6 and TRBJ2-1; 9 nucleotides match TRBD2. CDR3 protein: CASSLFVLAGDNEQFF. In DNA form, the CDR3 reads TGTGCCAGCAGCTTGTTTGTACTAGCGGGCGACAATGAGCAGTTCTTC. The full variable domain, with the rest looked up from reference TRBV5-6 and TRBJ2-1, is DAGVTQSPTHLIKTRGQQVTLRCSPKSGHDTVSWYQQALGQGPQFIFQYYEEEERQRGNFPDRFSGHQFPNYSSELNVNALLLGDSALYLCASSLFVLAGDNEQFFGPGTRLTVL.